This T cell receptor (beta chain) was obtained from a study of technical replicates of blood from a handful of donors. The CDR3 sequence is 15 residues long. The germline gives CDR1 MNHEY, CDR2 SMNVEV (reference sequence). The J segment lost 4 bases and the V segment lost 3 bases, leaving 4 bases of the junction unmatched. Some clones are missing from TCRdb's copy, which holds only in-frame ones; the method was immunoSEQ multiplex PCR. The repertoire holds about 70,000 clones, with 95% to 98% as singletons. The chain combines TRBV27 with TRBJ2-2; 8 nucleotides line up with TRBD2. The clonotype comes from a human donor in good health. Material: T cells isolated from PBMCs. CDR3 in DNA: TGTGCCAGCAGTTTGGGGGGGACTAGCACCGGGGAGCTGTTTTTT. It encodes CASSLGGTSTGELFF.